This T cell receptor beta chain emerged from a study of blood T cell repertoires in COVID-19. In the study's own analysis: Amplifying reference gene primers gave estimates of nucleated cell counts. Clones were sequenced by immunoSEQ multiplex PCR, and TCRdb holds only the in-frame ones, with some missing. V and J calls and clone size are given by that table; D and trimming were obtained from the DNA. The data hold some 210,000 clones, with 81% observed a single time. Individuals drawn from approximately 26 US areas were roughly 18 to 95 years old. In assigning cohorts, the study relied on participant-reported clinical history. The recovered donors of Cohort 3 showed two negative PCRs, clearance, or symptom resolution. This CDR3 spans 15 amino acids. The V gene lost 2 bases and the J gene lost 0 bases, with 10 bases spanning the gap. The germline V gene encodes CDR1 MNHEY and CDR2 SVGAGI.

The clonotype comes from a man aged 35 to 55 who had recovered from COVID-19. This chain uses TRBV6-5 with TRBJ1-1, with TRBD1 as a possible D gene (5 bases). The sample consisted of PBMCs or T cells enriched from blood (not recorded which). As DNA, the CDR3 is TGTGCCAGCAGTTACGGGGGACTTATGAACACTGAAGCTTTCTTT. This sequence encodes CASSYGGLMNTEAFF.